This T cell receptor beta chain emerged from a study of blood T cell repertoires in COVID-19. The method was immunoSEQ multiplex PCR; TCRdb's version includes in-frame clones alone and lacks a portion of them. The sample has about 67,000 clones; around 87% are singletons. V dropped 3 bases and J dropped 5 bases, with 13 bases sitting between them. The germline V gene encodes CDR1 DFQATT and CDR2 SNEGSKA (reference sequence). This CDR3 contains 14 residues. The sample was peripheral blood. The clonotype comes from a woman aged 60 to 75 with acute or convalescent COVID-19. The V and J genes are TRBV20-1 and TRBJ1-4; D gene unclear. CDR3 DNA: TGCAGTGCTAGTCTGGGCAGCACCAATGAAAAACTGTTTTTT. Encoded protein: CSASLGSTNEKLFF.